These 15 T cell receptor beta chains came from one sample sequenced in a study of molecular identifiers for immune sequencing clone quantification. TCRdb reprocessed the PCR reads via MiXCR and lists one record per CDR3 protein. Here the sample spans about 640,000 distinct CDR3 sequences, less than 20% being singletons. The specimen was naive CD8+ T cells from blood, with Jurkat cell RNA spiked in. The subset is: FACS-sorted CD8+CD4-CCR7+CD45RA+ naive T cells. Receptors originate from a human donor in good health. Some libraries in this study had Jurkat cell RNA spiked in.

On this clonotype: The conserved final phenylalanine or tryptophan is absent from the CDR3, which likely points to a read error. V usage is TRBV14 and J usage is TRBJ1-2, with D possibly TRBD1 on 6 matching bases. Looked up from germline, CDR1 is SGHDN and CDR2 is FVKESK. Trimming cost V 2 bases and J 4 bases, with 11 bases left between them. There are 14 residues in the CDR3. For the CDR3, the DNA is TGTGCCAGCAGCCAATTTAAACAGGGCTATGGCTACACCTCC. Translating it yields CASSQFKQGYGYTS.

The sample holds many counts of this clonotype. The chain combines TRBV20-1 with TRBJ2-3, with TRBD2 identical over 9 bases. Germline loops: CDR1 DFQATT, CDR2 SNEGSKA (reference sequence). The junction had 0 bases not matched to a gene; V was cut back by 1 base and J by 1 base. The CDR3 sequence is 14 residues long. CDR3 DNA sequence: TGCAGTGCTAGAGGGACTAGCGGCACAGATACGCAGTATTTT. Residues: CSARGTSGTDTQYF.

This clonotype was detected ten times or more. The chain carries TRBV24-1 and TRBJ2-7; TRBD1 might be the D (6 bases). Germline loops: CDR1 KGHDR, CDR2 SFDVKD. There are 15 residues in the CDR3. Deletions cut 7 bases from V and 0 bases from J, with 15 bases between. This CDR3 is CATSKPKTGSYEQYF. The CDR3 nucleotides are TGTGCCACCAGCAAGCCGAAGACAGGCTCCTACGAGCAGTACTTC.

This clonotype was recorded at least ten times. The chain is built from TRBV7-9 and TRBJ2-7, with D uncertain. Trimming took off 5 bases at V and 9 bases at J, with 11 bases between the two ends. This CDR3 region has 11 residues. Germline V gene lookup returns CDR1 SEHNR and CDR2 FQNEAQ (reference sequence). The CDR3 sequence is CASSLTGWQYF. CDR3 sequence (DNA): TGTGCCAGCAGCCTAACCGGCTGGCAGTACTTC.

This clonotype was counted once. At one end, the junction sequence differs from germline, possibly due to a read error. J is TRBJ2-5 and V is TRBV7-9, with D perhaps matching TRBD2 (6 bases). The CDR3 is made up of 14 amino acids. Germline-derived CDR1 and CDR2 are SEHNR and FQNEAQ (reference sequence). CDR3 sequence reads: CASSPPLAQETQHF. The CDR3 DNA follows: TGTGCCAGCAGCCCCCCCCTAGCGCAAGAGACCCAGCACTTC.

Turning to this clonotype: A much larger clone differs from this one at a single base, so this may be a read error. The chain uses TRBV4-3 and TRBJ2-1; 7 nucleotides align to TRBD2. Germline V lookup: CDR1 LGHNA, CDR2 YSLEER. This CDR3 has 18 residues. The V and J ends lost 0 bases and 8 bases, in that order; junction bases with no gene match: 16. The CDR3 DNA is TGCGCCAGCAGCCAAGATTTTTCGAGCGGGGAATGGGGCGATGAGCAGTTCTTC. As protein: CASSQDFSSGEWGDEQFF.

This clonotype has more than one count but fewer than ten. The chain links TRBV15 to TRBJ1-1; 9 bases are shared with TRBD1. The CDR3 consists of 14 residues. V lost 5 bases, J lost 5 bases, and 6 bases stayed unmatched. CDR1 and CDR2 from the germline V gene are LNHNV and YYDKDF (reference sequence). DNA for the CDR3: TGTGCCACCAGCGGCTACAGGGGGCATACTGAAGCTTTCTTT. This translates into CATSGYRGHTEAFF.

This clonotype has only a few counts. The gene calls are TRBV6-5 and TRBJ1-4; TRBD1 matches 8 bases. V was pared by 6 bases and J by 6 bases, with 12 bases of the junction left unmatched. The CDR3 runs 16 residues. Germline CDR1 is MNHEY and CDR2 is SVGAGI. DNA of the CDR3: TGTGCCAGCAGGCGTTCTCCGGGACAGGTTGATGAAAAACTGTTTTTT. Amino acids: CASRRSPGQVDEKLFF.

This chain joins TRBV19 and TRBJ2-3; 8 positions agree with TRBD1. This CDR3 region has 14 residues. The V gene's germline CDR1 is LNHDA and CDR2 SQIVND (reference sequence). With 5 bases clipped from V and 4 bases from J, the junction kept 5 bases outside the gene matches. This chain's CDR3 is CASSQTGGADTQYF. The CDR3 DNA reads as TGTGCCAGTAGTCAAACAGGGGGTGCAGATACGCAGTATTTT.

This clonotype was counted ten times or more. The chain carries TRBV6-2 or TRBV6-3 and TRBJ1-5, with TRBD1 matching over 9 bases. V dropped 6 bases and J dropped 6; count of bases not matched to a gene: 9. Per germline, CDR1 MNHEY and CDR2 SVGEGT. The CDR3 has 15 residues. CDR3 residues: CASRPDRGWLQPQHF. As DNA, the CDR3 is TGTGCCAGCAGACCGGACAGGGGTTGGCTTCAGCCCCAGCATTTT.

This chain links TRBV20-1 with TRBJ2-5; 7 bases match TRBD2. This CDR3 is built from 17 residues. Losses at the gene ends were 2 bases for V and 5 bases for J; bases not matched to a gene: 17. Germline V lookup: CDR1 DFQATT, CDR2 SNEGSKA (reference sequence). CDR3 sequence: CSARITGREIPSETQYF. The CDR3 bases are TGCAGTGCTAGAATTACGGGGCGGGAGATACCCTCGGAGACCCAGTACTTC.

V is TRBV4-1 and J is TRBJ2-1; TRBD2 aligns across 11 bases. The V segment lost 0 bases and the J segment 4 bases; nucleotides outside the gene matches: 5. The germline V gene has CDR1 MGHRA and CDR2 YSYEKL. The CDR3 consists of 17 residues. The CDR3 region has the DNA TGCGCCAGCAGCCAAGATTGGACTAGCGGGTCTTACAATGAGCAGTTCTTC. Amino acids: CASSQDWTSGSYNEQFF.

Regarding this clonotype: The junction does not match germline at one end; this may be a read error. The chain joins TRBV5-3 to TRBJ2-3; possibly TRBD1 or TRBD2 for D (6 bases each). TRBV5-3 is recorded as an ORF, its role being uncertain. CDR3 length equals 15 residues. CDR3 residues: CASSLEGTGADARYF. In nucleotides, the CDR3 is TGTGCCAGCAGCTTGGAAGGGACGGGGGCAGATGCGCGGTATTTT.

This clonotype was seen a few times. The V call is TRBV11-2, the J call TRBJ2-4; tentative D call: TRBD1 (5 bases). The CDR3 runs to 16 residues. Germline V gives CDR1 SGHAT, CDR2 FQNNGV. V lost 5 bases and J 0 bases, leaving 14 bases between the germline ends. CDR3 residues: CASSRTAGIAKNIQYF. CDR3 DNA: TGTGCCAGCAGCCGAACCGCAGGGATAGCCAAAAACATTCAGTACTTC.

A few counts support this clonotype. This chain uses TRBV15 with TRBJ2-7, with D uncertain. The CDR3 is 14 residues long. Per germline, CDR1 LNHNV and CDR2 YYDKDF (reference sequence). Trimming left V 4 bases short and J 0 bases short, with 10 bases between. The CDR3 sequence is CATSTRTASYEQYF. The CDR3 nucleotides are TGTGCCACCAGCACCAGGACGGCCTCCTACGAGCAGTACTTC.